Listed here is a single T cell receptor beta chain. Its antigen is unidentified. The PCR contained 60 Vbeta and 13 Jbeta primers. The table came from immunoSEQ multiplex PCR; TCRdb's copy has only in-frame clones and leaves some out. This sample contains 140,000 to 150,000 clones. Trimming removed 1 base from V and 3 bases from J, with 5 bases in between. The CDR3 has 13 amino acids. The germline V gene encodes CDR1 SGHAT and CDR2 FQNNGV. The sample belongs to a study of cytomegalovirus exposure and HLA in healthy donors. About the research overall: Earlier work reported about 110 million unique TCR beta sequences from some 170 million T cells.

Study results and caveats: Sequencing likely caused a cluster of highly shared sequence variants. Earlier analysis found most TCR beta V segments productive about 87% or about 30% of the time.

The sequence derives from a male donor in good health and CMV-seronegative. The chain carries TRBV11-2 and TRBJ2-3; D gene unclear. Source material: PBMCs. CDR3 nucleotide sequence: TGTGCCAGCAGCTTAGGTCCGACAGATACGCAGTATTTT. It yields the protein CASSLGPTDTQYF.